Below, 18 T cell receptor beta chains from the same sample are listed, as sequenced in a study of Ad26.COV2.S vaccination and SARS-CoV-2 variants. Described treatment: around 19 received Ad26.COV2.S at low or high dose, single or two shots; about 5 received placebo; per-sample allocation not given. Repertoires come from day 63 after the first vaccine or placebo injection. Profiling relied on immunoSEQ multiplex PCR, and the TCRdb table lists in-frame clones only, not all of them. Of roughly 700,000 clones listed, around 90% are singletons. Source: peripheral blood, taken in a trial of Ad26.COV2.S vaccine versus placebo. These receptors originate from a person aged 18-65 years who received the Ad26.COV2.S COVID-19 vaccine or a placebo.

Written as DNA, the CDR3 is TGCAGCATTAGGGACAGTTTAAGCTACGAGCAGTACTTC. Residues: CSIRDSLSYEQYF. The chain uses TRBV29-1 and TRBJ2-7, with 7 bases matching TRBD1. The length of the CDR3 is 13 residues. V was pared by 8 bases and J by 3 bases, with 10 bases of the junction left unmatched. Germline V CDR1 and CDR2: SQVTM, ANQGSEA.

This clone was picked up one time. The chain joins TRBV6-2 or TRBV6-3 to TRBJ1-5; tentatively, D is TRBD1 (5 bases). CDR3 length: 16 residues. The ends were cut back, 2 bases at V and 3 bases at J, with 14 bases in the middle. From germline, CDR1 is MNHEY and CDR2 SVGEGT. The CDR3 here is CASSYAGGTYNQPQHF. The CDR3 DNA is TGTGCCAGCAGTTACGCCGGGGGGACCTACAATCAGCCCCAGCATTTT.

Only a few counts were recorded for this clone. Other DNA sequences within the sample encode an identical CDR3. J is TRBJ1-1 and V is TRBV11-2; possible D gene TRBD1, 5 bases. Germline-derived CDR1 and CDR2 are SGHAT and FQNNGV. V lost 4 bases and J 1 base, leaving 7 bases between the germline ends. The CDR3 is 13 amino acids. DNA of the CDR3: TGTGCCAGCAGCTCCCAGGGGAACACTGAAGCTTTCTTT. The encoded protein is CASSSQGNTEAFF.

This clone was counted a single time. The chain couples TRBV14 to TRBJ2-2, with 7 bases that match TRBD2. This CDR3 has 15 residues. Trimming cost V 5 bases and J 3 bases; bases outside gene matches: 6. The germline V gene encodes CDR1 SGHDN and CDR2 FVKESK. This chain's CDR3 is CASSKSGAYTGELFF. The CDR3 region has the DNA TGTGCCAGCAGCAAAAGCGGGGCGTACACCGGGGAGCTGTTTTTT.

The rearrangement links TRBV29-1 to TRBJ1-1; perhaps TRBD1 as D (6 bases). Looked up from germline, CDR1 is SQVTM and CDR2 is ANQGSEA. The CDR3 has 12 amino acids. The V gene lost 6 bases and the J gene lost 8 bases, with 16 bases spanning the gap. The CDR3 loop reads CSVTLWGQEAFF. The CDR3 DNA reads as TGCAGCGTGACCTTATGGGGGCAAGAAGCTTTCTTT. The full variable domain, in which reference TRBV29-1 and TRBJ1-1 provide the parts outside the CDR3, is SAVISQKPSRDICQRGTSLTIQCQVDSQVTMMFWYRQQPGQSLTLIATANQGSEATYESGFVIDKFPISRPNLTFSTLTVSNMSPEDSSIYLCSVTLWGQEAFFGQGTRLTVV.

The CDR3 sequence is CASGSGYNSPLHF. CDR3 DNA: TGTGCCAGCGGCAGTGGCTATAATTCACCCCTCCACTTT. The gene calls are TRBV28 and TRBJ1-6; the D is unclear. The V gene's germline CDR1 is MDHEN and CDR2 SYDVKM. The germline V and J ends were trimmed by 8 bases and 3 bases, with 8 bases remaining between them. The CDR3 runs to 13 residues.

The rearrangement joins TRBV3-1 (or the pseudogene TRBV3-2) to TRBJ1-1, with D possibly TRBD1 on 6 matching bases. The CDR3 spans 14 residues. The V gene lost 0 bases and the J gene lost 4 bases, with 9 bases spanning the gap. In germline, CDR1 is LGHDT, CDR2 YNNKEL (reference sequence). CDR3 region: CASSQDQGRTEAFF. DNA for the CDR3: TGTGCCAGCAGCCAAGATCAGGGGCGCACTGAAGCTTTCTTT.

V gene TRBV19 combines with J gene TRBJ2-6; D is uncertain. CDR1 is LNHDA and CDR2 is SQIVND in the germline V gene (reference sequence). Trimming pared 4 bases from V and 4 bases from J, leaving 11 bases between. The CDR3 contains 15 residues. CDR3 nucleotides: TGTGCCAGTAGTACCAAGACACCCGGGGCCAACGTCCTGACTTTC. Protein product: CASSTKTPGANVLTF.

This clone has just one count. The chain has TRBV30 and TRBJ1-2; 9 bases fit TRBD1. The V gene's germline CDR1 is GTSNPN and CDR2 SVGIG (reference sequence). The CDR3 loop spans 14 amino acids. After removal of 4 bases from V and 4 bases from J, the junction contained 7 bases not matched to a gene. The CDR3 nucleotides read TGTGCCTGGACCGGGACAGGGCGACTCTATGGCTACACCTTC. Protein: CAWTGTGRLYGYTF.

This clone was seen more than once but under ten times. The V call is TRBV19, the J call TRBJ1-1, with unresolved D. V was clipped by 8 bases and J by 6 bases, with 22 bases between them. From germline, CDR1 is LNHDA and CDR2 SQIVND (reference sequence). The CDR3 is 15 residues long. The CDR3 DNA sequence: TGTGCCAGTCACCGAGGGTTCATTAAAAACGCTGAAGCTTTCTTT. Amino acids: CASHRGFIKNAEAFF. Based on the CDR3 plus reference TRBV19 and TRBJ1-1, the full variable domain is DGGITQSPKYLFRKEGQNVTLSCEQNLNHDAMYWYRQDPGQGLRLIYYSQIVNDFQKGDIAEGYSVSREKKESFPLTVTSAQKNPTAFYLCASHRGFIKNAEAFFGQGTRLTVV.

The genes are TRBV19 and TRBJ2-5; perhaps TRBD1 as D (5 bases). The germline gives CDR1 LNHDA, CDR2 SQIVND (reference sequence). This CDR3 spans 15 amino acids. Trimming pared 3 bases from V and 2 bases from J, leaving 13 bases between. The CDR3 DNA is TGTGCCAGTAGTATTGGGGTCGACAGTCAAGAGACCCAGTACTTC. This encodes CASSIGVDSQETQYF.

This clone has only one observation. The chain links TRBV14 to TRBJ1-6; D possibly corresponds to TRBD1 (6 bases). Germline CDR1 and CDR2: SGHDN and FVKESK. The CDR3 has 17 amino acids. Trimming pared 0 bases from V and 10 bases from J, leaving 19 bases between. The CDR3 here is CASSQDQTGLRASPLHF. CDR3 DNA sequence: TGTGCCAGCAGCCAAGACCAGACAGGCTTGAGAGCGTCACCCCTCCACTTT.

The chain combines TRBV9 with TRBJ2-1; no clear D gene. This CDR3 comprises 15 residues. Germline V lookup: CDR1 SGDLS, CDR2 YYNGEE. With 5 bases removed from V and 0 bases from J, the gap between germline ends came to 12 bases. CDR3 in amino acids: CASRPSGSSYNEQFF. The CDR3 region has the DNA TGTGCCAGCAGGCCATCCGGGTCCTCCTACAATGAGCAGTTCTTC.

To note about this clone: This sample includes further DNA sequences coding for the same CDR3. This chain uses TRBV19 with TRBJ2-1; D is perhaps TRBD2 (5 bases). Trimming left V 7 bases short and J 5 bases short, with 12 bases between. CDR3 size: 13 residues. Germline V gives CDR1 LNHDA, CDR2 SQIVND (reference sequence). The CDR3 protein is CASTTSGNNEQFF. As DNA, the CDR3 is TGTGCCAGTACGACCTCCGGGAACAATGAGCAGTTCTTC.

The V call is TRBV9, the J call TRBJ1-1; possibly TRBD1 for D (6 bases). Germline loops: CDR1 SGDLS, CDR2 YYNGEE. The CDR3 contains 16 residues. V lost 3 bases to trimming and J lost 3 bases, with 18 bases between them. The CDR3 reads CASSATTGRSDTEAFF. The CDR3 coding sequence is TGTGCCAGCAGCGCCACCACAGGGCGGTCCGACACTGAAGCTTTCTTT.

This rearrangement joins TRBV30 to TRBJ1-5, with unresolved D. Germline V CDR1 and CDR2: GTSNPN, SVGIG (reference sequence). Trimming removed 5 bases from V and 5 bases from J, with 19 bases in between. The CDR3 sequence is 15 residues long. The CDR3 protein is CAWSRRLSSDQPQHF. The CDR3 bases are TGTGCCTGGTCCCGCCGACTCTCCTCGGATCAGCCCCAGCATTTT.

V and J are TRBV6-4 and TRBJ1-4, with D unclear. Trimming left V 3 bases short and J 14 bases short, with 1 base between. Germline CDR1 and CDR2: MRHNA and SNTAGT. This CDR3 is built from 8 residues. CDR3 DNA: TGTGCCAGCAGTGATCTGTTTTTT. Its protein is CASSDLFF.

The chain links TRBV4-1 to TRBJ2-1, with D possibly TRBD2 on 5 matching bases. Germline V CDR1 and CDR2: MGHRA, YSYEKL. Trimming stripped 1 base from V and 2 bases from J, with 18 bases between. The CDR3 has 18 amino acids. DNA of the CDR3: TGCGCCAGCAGCCAAGGTCATGAGTGGCTAGCCACCTACAATGAGCAGTTCTTC. The encoded protein is CASSQGHEWLATYNEQFF.